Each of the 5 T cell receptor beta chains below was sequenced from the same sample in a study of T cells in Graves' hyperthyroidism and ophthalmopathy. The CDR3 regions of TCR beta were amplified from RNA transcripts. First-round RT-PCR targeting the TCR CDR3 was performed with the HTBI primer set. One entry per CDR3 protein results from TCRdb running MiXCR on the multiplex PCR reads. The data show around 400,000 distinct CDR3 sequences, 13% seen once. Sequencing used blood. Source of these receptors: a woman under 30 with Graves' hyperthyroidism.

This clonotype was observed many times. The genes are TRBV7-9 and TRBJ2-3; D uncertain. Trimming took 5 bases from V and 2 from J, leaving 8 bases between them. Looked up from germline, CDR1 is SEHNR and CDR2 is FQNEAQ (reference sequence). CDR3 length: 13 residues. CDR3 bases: TGTGCCAGCAGCCCTCCCGCCACAGATACGCAGTATTTT. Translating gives CASSPPATDTQYF.

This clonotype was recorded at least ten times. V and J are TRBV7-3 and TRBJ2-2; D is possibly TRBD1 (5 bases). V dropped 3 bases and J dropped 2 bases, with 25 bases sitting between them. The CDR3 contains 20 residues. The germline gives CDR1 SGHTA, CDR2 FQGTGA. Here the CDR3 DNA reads TGTGCCAGCAGCTTCGTCAACAGGCACGATCATTCATACAACACCGGGGAGCTGTTTTTT. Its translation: CASSFVNRHDHSYNTGELFF.

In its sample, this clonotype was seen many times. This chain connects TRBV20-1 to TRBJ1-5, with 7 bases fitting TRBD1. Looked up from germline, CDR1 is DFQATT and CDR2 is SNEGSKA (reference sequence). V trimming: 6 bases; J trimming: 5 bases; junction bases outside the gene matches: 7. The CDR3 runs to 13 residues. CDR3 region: CSARTGVHQPQHF. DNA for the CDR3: TGCAGTGCCCGCACAGGGGTTCATCAGCCCCAGCATTTT.

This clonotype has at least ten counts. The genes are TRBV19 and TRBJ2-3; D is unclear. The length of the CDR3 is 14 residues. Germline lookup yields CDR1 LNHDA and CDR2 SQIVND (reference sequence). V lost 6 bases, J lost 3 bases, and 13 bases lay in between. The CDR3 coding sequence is TGTGCCAGTAGCCGTTTGACGGCAACAGATACGCAGTATTTT. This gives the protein CASSRLTATDTQYF. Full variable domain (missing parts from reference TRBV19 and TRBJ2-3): DGGITQSPKYLFRKEGQNVTLSCEQNLNHDAMYWYRQDPGQGLRLIYYSQIVNDFQKGDIAEGYSVSREKKESFPLTVTSAQKNPTAFYLCASSRLTATDTQYFGPGTRLTVL.

CDR3 loop: CASSPTAGTAPGELFF. The CDR3 DNA is TGTGCCAGCAGCCCTACCGCGGGGACCGCTCCCGGGGAGCTGTTTTTT. The chain carries TRBV27 and TRBJ2-2; D possibly corresponds to TRBD2 (6 bases). Germline assignment: CDR1 MNHEY and CDR2 SMNVEV (reference sequence). CDR3 length: 16 amino acids. V shed 6 bases and J shed 6 bases, with 20 bases lying between them.